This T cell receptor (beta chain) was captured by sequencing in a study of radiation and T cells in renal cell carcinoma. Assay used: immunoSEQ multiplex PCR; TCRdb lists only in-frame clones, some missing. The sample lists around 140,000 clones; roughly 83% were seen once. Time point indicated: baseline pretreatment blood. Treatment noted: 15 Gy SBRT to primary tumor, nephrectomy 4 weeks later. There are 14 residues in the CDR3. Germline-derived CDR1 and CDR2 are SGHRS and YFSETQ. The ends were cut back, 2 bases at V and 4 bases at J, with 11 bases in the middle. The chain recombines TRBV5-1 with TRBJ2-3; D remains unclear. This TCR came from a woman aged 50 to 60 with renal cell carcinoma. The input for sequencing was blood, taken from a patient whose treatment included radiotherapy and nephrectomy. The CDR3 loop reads CASSLPEESDTQYF. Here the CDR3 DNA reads TGCGCCAGCAGCTTACCAGAGGAGTCAGATACGCAGTATTTT.